This is a list of T cell receptor beta chains from one sample in a study of T cells in localized non-small cell lung cancer. Libraries were prepared by immunoSEQ multiplex PCR; TCRdb keeps only in-frame clonotypes and omits some of them. This sample has some 2,500 clones, with 22% found just once. This specimen was lung tumor tissue, taken before any cancer treatment. The source is a woman aged 35 to 70 with stage I lung adenocarcinoma. Each CDR3 is given without its conserved first and last residue. A D gene is named only where the DNA matches it firmly. Clone size, where shown, is once, few, many, or a class for clones that have expanded.

>TRBJ2-2|-|TRBV7-2|many
ASSFRDIGELF
>TRBJ2-5|-|TRBV4-1|large
ASSQTGTHQETQY
>TRBJ1-1|TRBD1|TRBV10-3|few
AISERGGRTEAF
>TRBJ1-1|-|TRBV6-8|-
ASSYSIFAEAF
>TRBJ1-2|TRBD1|TRBV11-3|few
ASSSYRGGNYGYT
>TRBJ1-3|TRBD1|TRBV6-8|medium-sized
ASSYTWTGGYGNTIY
>TRBJ1-1|-|TRBV12-5|large
ASGWMGNTEAF
>TRBJ1-4|-|TRBV11-3|few
ASSLDRGNEKLF
>TRBJ1-2|-|TRBV30|few
AWSGLLGPNYGYT
>TRBJ1-6|-|TRBV6-8|few
ASSPSGVNSPLH
>TRBJ1-5|-|TRBV7-2|-
ASSPDRDQPQH
>TRBJ1-1|-|TRBV14|few
ASSQQQNTEAF
>TRBJ1-1|-|TRBV6-8|-
ASSYSWSRASGPEAF
>TRBJ2-7|-|TRBV11-3|medium-sized
ASSSSTGSYEQY
>TRBJ2-2|TRBD2|TRBV9|-
ASSHGTSGGLYTGELF
>TRBJ1-2|TRBD1|TRBV6-8|medium-sized
AIRDREPRSSNPNYGYT
>TRBJ2-5|-|TRBV29-1|-
SVEGTVQETQY
>TRBJ2-7|TRBD2|TRBV11-3|-
ASSLERGGPHEQY
>TRBJ1-1|-|TRBV11-3|medium-sized
ASSSSDNWNTEAF
>TRBJ2-5|TRBD1|TRBV9|medium-sized
ASSVGTGSRQETQY
>TRBJ2-3|-|TRBV10-1|-
ASASGDTQY
>TRBJ1-3|-|TRBV6-8|medium-sized
ASSYSQGFSGNTIY
>TRBJ2-5|-|TRBV11-3|few
ASSSISGTETQY
>TRBJ2-7|-|TRBV19|-
AGRPFPYEQY
>TRBJ1-6|-|TRBV6-8|-
ASSWGTSSYNSPLH
>TRBJ1-2|TRBD1|TRBV6-8|few
ASNRGSGGYT
>TRBJ2-3|TRBD1|TRBV6-8|-
ASSSSRGGMSDTQY
>TRBJ1-2|-|TRBV10-2|once
ASSDLPGPGGYGYT
>TRBJ1-1|-|TRBV11-3|few
ASSLVPGVNTEAF
>TRBJ2-3|-|TRBV19|-
ASTLKGTRTADTQY
>TRBJ2-7|-|TRBV7-6|-
ASSPTGTRKDEQY
>TRBJ1-1|-|TRBV18|few
ASSPFGGMNTEAF
>TRBJ2-1|-|TRBV9|-
ASSVGPARPNEQF
>TRBJ1-2|-|TRBV12-5|-
ASGVKSNYGYT
>TRBJ2-2|TRBD2|TRBV9|medium-sized
ASSALAGAVGELF
>TRBJ2-5|TRBD2|TRBV19|few
ASTPSGEETQY
>TRBJ2-1|-|TRBV11-3|-
ASSRRDGYNEQF
>TRBJ2-5|-|TRBV9|few
ASSVGVEWPGRETQY
>TRBJ1-2|-|TRBV9|-
ASSAFYRYGYT
>TRBJ1-2|-|TRBV29-1|-
SVEGTRVYGYT
>TRBJ2-7|-|TRBV11-3|-
ASSLQQGMVYEQY
>TRBJ1-2|TRBD1|TRBV29-1|few
SVADREWNYGYT
>TRBJ1-2|-|TRBV6-8|-
ASSSPIYGYT
>TRBJ1-5|-|TRBV4-1|-
ASSQADGYNQPQH
>TRBJ2-5|-|TRBV11-3|large
ASSWGFSGLQETQY
>TRBJ1-6|-|TRBV11-3|-
ASSLDVDNSPLH
>TRBJ1-1|-|TRBV11-3|-
ASSFDRFGTEAF
>TRBJ2-1|TRBD2|TRBV6-8|-
AISGQAGTYNEQF
>TRBJ2-3|TRBD2|TRBV23-1|-
ASSQEGGGRTDTQY
>TRBJ1-5|-|TRBV6-8|-
ASSYGTGQPQH